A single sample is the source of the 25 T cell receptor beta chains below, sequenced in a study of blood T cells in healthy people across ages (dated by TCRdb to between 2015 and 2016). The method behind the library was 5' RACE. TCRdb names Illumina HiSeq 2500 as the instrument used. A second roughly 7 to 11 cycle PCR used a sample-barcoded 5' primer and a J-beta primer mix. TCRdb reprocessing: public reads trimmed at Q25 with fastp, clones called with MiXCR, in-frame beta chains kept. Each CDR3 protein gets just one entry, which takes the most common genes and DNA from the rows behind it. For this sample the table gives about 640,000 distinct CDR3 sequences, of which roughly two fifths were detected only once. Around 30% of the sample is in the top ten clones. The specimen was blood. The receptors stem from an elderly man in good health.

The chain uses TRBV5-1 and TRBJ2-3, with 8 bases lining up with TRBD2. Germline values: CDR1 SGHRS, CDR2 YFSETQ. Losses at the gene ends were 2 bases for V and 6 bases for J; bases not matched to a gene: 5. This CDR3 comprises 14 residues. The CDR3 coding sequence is TGCGCCAGCAGCTTACCGGGGGGGCGGGATACGCAGTATTTT. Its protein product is CASSLPGGRDTQYF.

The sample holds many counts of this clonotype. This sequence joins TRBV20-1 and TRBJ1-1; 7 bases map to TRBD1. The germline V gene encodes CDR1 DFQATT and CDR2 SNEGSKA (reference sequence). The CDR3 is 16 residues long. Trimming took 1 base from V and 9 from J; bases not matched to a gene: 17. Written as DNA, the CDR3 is TGCAGTGCTAGAGTGAGGGGGCGCAACGCCGACGGAAAAGCTTTCTTT. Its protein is CSARVRGRNADGKAFF.

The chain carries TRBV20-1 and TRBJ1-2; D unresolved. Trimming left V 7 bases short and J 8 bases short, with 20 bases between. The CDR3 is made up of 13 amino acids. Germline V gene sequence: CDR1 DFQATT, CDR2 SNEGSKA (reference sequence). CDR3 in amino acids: CSGPTGSARGYTF. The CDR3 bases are TGCAGTGGCCCTACCGGTTCTGCTAGAGGCTACACCTTC.

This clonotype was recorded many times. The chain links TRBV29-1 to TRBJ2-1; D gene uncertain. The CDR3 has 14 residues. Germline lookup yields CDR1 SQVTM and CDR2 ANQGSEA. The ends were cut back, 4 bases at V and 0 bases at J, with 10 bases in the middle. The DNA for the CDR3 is TGCAGCGTTGCCAAGGGTTCCTCCTACAATGAGCAGTTCTTC. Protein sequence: CSVAKGSSYNEQFF.

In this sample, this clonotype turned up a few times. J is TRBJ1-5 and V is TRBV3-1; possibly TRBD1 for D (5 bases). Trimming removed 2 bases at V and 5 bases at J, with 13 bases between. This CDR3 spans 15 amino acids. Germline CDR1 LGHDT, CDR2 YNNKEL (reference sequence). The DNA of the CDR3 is TGTGCCAGCAGCCAACACAAGGGGCCCGATCAGCCCCAGCATTTT. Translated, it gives CASSQHKGPDQPQHF.

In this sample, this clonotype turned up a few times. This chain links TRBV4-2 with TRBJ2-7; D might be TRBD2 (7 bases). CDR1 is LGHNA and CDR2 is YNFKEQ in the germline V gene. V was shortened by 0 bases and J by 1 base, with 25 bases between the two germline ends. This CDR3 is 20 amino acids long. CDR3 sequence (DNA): TGTGCCAGCAGCCAAGATCCGGGAGGTCCGGCGGGGGCCCGATCCTACGAGCAGTACTTC. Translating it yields CASSQDPGGPAGARSYEQYF.

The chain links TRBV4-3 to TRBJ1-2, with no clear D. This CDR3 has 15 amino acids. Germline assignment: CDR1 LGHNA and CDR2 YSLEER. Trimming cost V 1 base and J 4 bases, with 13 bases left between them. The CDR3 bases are TGCGCCAGCAGCCAAGGTGGCGGAGGGAGCTATGGCTACACCTTC. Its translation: CASSQGGGGSYGYTF.

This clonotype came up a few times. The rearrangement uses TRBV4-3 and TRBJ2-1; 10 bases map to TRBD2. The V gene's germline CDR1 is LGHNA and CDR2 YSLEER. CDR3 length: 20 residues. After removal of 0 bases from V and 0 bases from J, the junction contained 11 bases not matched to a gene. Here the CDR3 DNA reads TGCGCCAGCAGCCAAGATCTTATCACTAGCGGGGTTTCCTCCTACAATGAGCAGTTCTTC. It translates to CASSQDLITSGVSSYNEQFF.

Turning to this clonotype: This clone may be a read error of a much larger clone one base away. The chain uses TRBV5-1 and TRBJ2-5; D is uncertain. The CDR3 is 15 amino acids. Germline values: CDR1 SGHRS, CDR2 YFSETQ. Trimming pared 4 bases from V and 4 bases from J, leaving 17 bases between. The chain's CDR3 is CASSTAARNRETQYF. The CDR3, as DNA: TGCGCCAGCAGCACGGCAGCTAGGAACCGAGAGACCCAGTACTTC.

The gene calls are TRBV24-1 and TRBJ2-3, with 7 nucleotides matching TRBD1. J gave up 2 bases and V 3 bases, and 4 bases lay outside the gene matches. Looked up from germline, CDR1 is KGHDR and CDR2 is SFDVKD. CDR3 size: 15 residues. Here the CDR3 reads CATSDRDSSTDTQYF. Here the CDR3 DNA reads TGTGCCACCAGTGATCGGGACAGCTCCACAGATACGCAGTATTTT.

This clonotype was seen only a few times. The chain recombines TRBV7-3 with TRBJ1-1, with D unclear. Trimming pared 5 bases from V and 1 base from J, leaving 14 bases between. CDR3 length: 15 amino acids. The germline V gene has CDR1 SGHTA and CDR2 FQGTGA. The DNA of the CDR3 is TGTGCCAGCAGCCCCCAAGGTAGGCCGAACACTGAAGCTTTCTTT. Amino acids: CASSPQGRPNTEAFF.

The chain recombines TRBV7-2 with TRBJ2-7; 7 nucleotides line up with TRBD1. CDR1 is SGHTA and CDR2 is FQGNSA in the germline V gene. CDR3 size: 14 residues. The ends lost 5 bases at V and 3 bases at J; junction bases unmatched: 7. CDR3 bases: TGTGCCAGCAGCGGGACAGTCAACCTCTACGAGCAGTACTTC. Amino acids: CASSGTVNLYEQYF. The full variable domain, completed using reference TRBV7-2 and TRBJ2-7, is GAGVSQSPSNKVTEKGKDVELRCDPISGHTALYWYRQSLGQGLEFLIYFQGNSAPDKSGLPSDRFSAERTGGSVSTLTIQRTQQEDSAVYLCASSGTVNLYEQYFGPGTRLTVT.

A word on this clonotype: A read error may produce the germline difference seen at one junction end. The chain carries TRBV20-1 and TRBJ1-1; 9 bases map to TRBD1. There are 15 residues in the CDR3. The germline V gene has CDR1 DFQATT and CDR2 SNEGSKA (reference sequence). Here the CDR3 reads CSAPRQGQGFGEVFF. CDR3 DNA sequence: TGCAGTGCCCCTCGACAAGGACAGGGGTTTGGTGAAGTTTTCTTT.

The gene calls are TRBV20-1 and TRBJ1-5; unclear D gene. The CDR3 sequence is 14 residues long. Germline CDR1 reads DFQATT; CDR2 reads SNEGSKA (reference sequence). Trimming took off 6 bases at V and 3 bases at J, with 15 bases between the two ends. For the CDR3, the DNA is TGCAGTGCCTCCCGAGGACCGATCAATCAGCCCCAGCATTTT. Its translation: CSASRGPINQPQHF.

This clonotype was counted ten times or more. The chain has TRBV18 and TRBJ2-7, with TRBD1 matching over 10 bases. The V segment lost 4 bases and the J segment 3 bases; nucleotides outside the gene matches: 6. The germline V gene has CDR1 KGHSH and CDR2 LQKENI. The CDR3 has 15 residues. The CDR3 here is CASSQPGTGVYEQYF. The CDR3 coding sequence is TGTGCCAGCTCACAACCCGGGACAGGGGTCTACGAGCAGTACTTC.

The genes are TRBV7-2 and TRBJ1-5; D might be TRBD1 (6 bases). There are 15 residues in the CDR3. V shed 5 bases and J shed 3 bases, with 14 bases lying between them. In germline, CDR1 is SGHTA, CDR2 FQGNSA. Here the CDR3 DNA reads TGTGCCAGCAGCCCTATTCAGGGGTACAATCAGCCCCAGCATTTT. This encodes CASSPIQGYNQPQHF. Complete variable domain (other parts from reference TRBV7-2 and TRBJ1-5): GAGVSQSPSNKVTEKGKDVELRCDPISGHTALYWYRQSLGQGLEFLIYFQGNSAPDKSGLPSDRFSAERTGGSVSTLTIQRTQQEDSAVYLCASSPIQGYNQPQHFGDGTRLSIL.

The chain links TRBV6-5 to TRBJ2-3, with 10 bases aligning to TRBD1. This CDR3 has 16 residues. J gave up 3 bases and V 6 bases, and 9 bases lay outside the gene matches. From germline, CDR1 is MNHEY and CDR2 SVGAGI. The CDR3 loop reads CASSKDRGRSTDTQYF. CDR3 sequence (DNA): TGTGCCAGCAGCAAAGACAGGGGGCGATCGACAGATACGCAGTATTTT.

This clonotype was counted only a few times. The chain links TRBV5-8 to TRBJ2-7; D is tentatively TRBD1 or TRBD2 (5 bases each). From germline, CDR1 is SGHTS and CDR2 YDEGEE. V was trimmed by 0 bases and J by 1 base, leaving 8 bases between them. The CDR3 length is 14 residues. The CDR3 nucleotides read TGTGCCAGCAGCTTGGTGGGGGAATCCTACGAGCAGTACTTC. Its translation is CASSLVGESYEQYF. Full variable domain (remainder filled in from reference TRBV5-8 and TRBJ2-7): EAGVTQSPTHLIKTRGQQATLRCSPISGHTSVYWYQQALGLGLQFLLWYDEGEERNRGNFPPRFSGRQFPNYSSELNVNALELEDSALYLCASSLVGESYEQYFGPGTRLTVT.

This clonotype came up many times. CDR3 nucleotides: TGTGCCAGCAGTTCGGGACTAGGCTACAATGAGCAGTTCTTC. Translating gives CASSSGLGYNEQFF. The V call is TRBV12-3 or TRBV12-4, the J call TRBJ2-1; 8 nucleotides agree with TRBD2. V shed 4 bases and J 3 bases; nucleotides not matched to a gene: 2. The CDR3 totals 14 residues.

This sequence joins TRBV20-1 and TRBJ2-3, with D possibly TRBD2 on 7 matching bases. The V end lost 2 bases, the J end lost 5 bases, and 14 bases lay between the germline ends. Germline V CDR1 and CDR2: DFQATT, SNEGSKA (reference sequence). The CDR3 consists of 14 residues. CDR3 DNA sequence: TGCAGTGCTAGAACGGGGGGCGGGGAAGATACGCAGTATTTT. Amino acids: CSARTGGGEDTQYF.

CDR3 loop: CSAKGGDPYEQYF. CDR3 DNA: TGCAGTGCCAAGGGGGGGGACCCCTACGAGCAGTACTTC. The J gene is TRBJ2-7, the V gene TRBV20-1; a possible D gene is TRBD2 (7 bases). This CDR3 contains 13 residues. The germline CDR1 and CDR2 sequences are DFQATT and SNEGSKA (reference sequence). With 6 bases removed from V and 2 bases from J, the gap between germline ends came to 14 bases.

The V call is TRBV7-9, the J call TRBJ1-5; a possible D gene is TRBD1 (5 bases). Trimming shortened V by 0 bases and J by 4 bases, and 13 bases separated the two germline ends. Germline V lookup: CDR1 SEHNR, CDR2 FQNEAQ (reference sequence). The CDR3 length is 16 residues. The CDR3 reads CASSLASGAENQPQHF. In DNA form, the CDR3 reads TGTGCCAGCAGCTTAGCGAGCGGGGCCGAGAATCAGCCCCAGCATTTT.

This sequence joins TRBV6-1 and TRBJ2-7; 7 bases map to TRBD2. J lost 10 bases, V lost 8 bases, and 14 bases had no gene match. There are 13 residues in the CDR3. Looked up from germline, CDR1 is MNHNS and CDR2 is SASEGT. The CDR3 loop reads CASFDTNREAQYF. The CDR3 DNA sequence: TGTGCCAGCTTCGACACCAACCGGGAGGCCCAGTACTTC.

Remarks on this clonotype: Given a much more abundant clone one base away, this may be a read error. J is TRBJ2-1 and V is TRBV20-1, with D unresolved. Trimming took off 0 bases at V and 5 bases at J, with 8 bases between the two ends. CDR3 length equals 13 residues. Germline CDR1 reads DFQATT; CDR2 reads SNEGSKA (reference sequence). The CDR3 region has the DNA TGCAGTGCTAGAGAGGGCTTGGACAATGAGCAGTTCTTC. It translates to CSAREGLDNEQFF.

This chain's CDR3 is CATSRDPMGSHSYEQYF. CDR3 coding DNA: TGTGCCACCAGCAGAGATCCCATGGGCTCACACTCCTACGAGCAGTACTTC. The V gene is TRBV15, the J gene TRBJ2-7, with D uncertain. The CDR3 sequence is 17 residues long. CDR1 and CDR2 from the germline V gene are LNHNV and YYDKDF (reference sequence). V gave up 0 bases and J gave up 0 bases, with 15 bases separating them. Filled out from reference TRBV15 and TRBJ2-7, the complete variable domain reads DAMVIQNPRYQVTQFGKPVTLSCSQTLNHNVMYWYQQKSSQAPKLLFHYYDKDFNNEADTPDNFQSRRPNTSFCFLDIRSPGLGDTAMYLCATSRDPMGSHSYEQYFGPGTRLTVT.